The present T cell receptor beta chain was sequenced within a study of shared clonotypes between healthy human individuals (TCRdb year 2020). For the study in its entirety: The cohort comprised two women and three men aged 18 to 49 years. For each donor, three plates each were used for CD4 naive and CD4 memory, two plates were used for CD8 naive, and one plate was used for CD8 memory. Blood TCR repertoires of roughly five healthy adults were deeply sequenced to estimate repertoire size and the extent of clonotype sharing between individuals. Different laboratories and diverse techniques were used to prepare libraries and sequence TCR repertoires, to increase sequencing depth and limit assay-specific biases. Per donor, leukapheresis produced somewhere between about 0.85 and 8.9 billion PBMCs. Summary of the overall study and its limitations: Rarefaction of sorted-subset datasets indicated incomplete sequencing despite the large sequencing depth. About 5% of naive CD4, approximately 3.7% of naive CD8, around 2.3% of memory CD4, and more than 0.35% of memory CD8 clonotypes were shared across four donors. Compared with non-shared clonotypes, clonotypes shared by all four sorted-subset donors had higher generation probabilities. Because the study included only a small number of donors, the genetic and exposure-history diversity represented was limited. Naive subsets generally had larger estimated clonotype richness than memory subsets. Pairwise subsampling led to the expectation that sequencing depth would affect the degree of clonotype sharing among donors. Sampling was restricted to blood, and TCR repertoires in tissue are likely to differ from TCR repertoires in blood.

Taken from the germline V gene (reference sequence), the CDR1 and CDR2 loops are MNHNY and SVGAGI. From the cysteine up to the phenylalanine, the CDR3 has a length of 12 residues. The CDR3 DNA has 36 bases and is translated from base 1. V lost 2 bases and J lost 10 bases; the stretch between them is 9 bases long. Using the deep immunoSEQ assay, multiplex PCR amplified TCR CDR3 regions from genomic DNA. For each cell subset, the extracted genomic DNA was distributed evenly across all wells of several immunoSEQ 96-well plates, and each plate served as one replicate. For sorted subsets, about 200 ng genomic DNA, equal to tens of thousands of T cell genomes, was loaded into each replicate PCR. Purified libraries were measured with a Qubit 3.0 fluorometer, size-checked on a Bioanalyzer 2100, and measured again with the KAPA Library Quantification kit. Each immunoSEQ 96-well plate was sequenced on its own single-read 150-cycle Illumina NextSeq 550 flow cell. The original pipeline was this. Because only junctional sequences without quality scores were contained in the immunoSEQ output, filtering matching that applied to full-length reads could not be performed. To assign V/J genes and CDR3, sequences were annotated using PyIR, a Python wrapper for IgBLAST v1.9, with IMGT germline references. Any read was removed if the V/J assignment was weak (E-value above 1e-6), the CDR3 was missing, or the read contained stop codons, out-of-frame junctions, or ambiguous translated residues. V3J clonotypes were defined by identical inferred V gene, J gene, and CDR3 amino acid sequence. The percentage overlap between two repertoires was calculated by dividing the number of shared unique clonotypes by the size of the smaller repertoire. Richness of each repertoire was evaluated using RTK rarefaction, the Chao1 estimator, and Recon v2.1 estimates of unobserved clonotypes. Generation probabilities were computed with OLGA for all TCRbeta clonotypes obtained by the gDNA method from several donors. This is the immuneACCESS table as TCRdb keeps it, with only in-frame sequences that have V and J called. A part of the clones is gone; compared with another copy, unresolved V genes explain less than half, and the rest is unexplained. V and J calls and clone size are as listed in that table; D and trimming were resolved from the DNA. The sample records over 800,000 clones, over 90% of which are singletons. The ten largest make up 24% of the sample.

CD8 naive samples were obtained by positive selection for CCR7 among CD45RO-negative cells, yielding a CD45RA+CCR7+ population from which TemRA cells were excluded. The donors were healthy, HIV-negative adults with no recently reported acute infections or vaccinations. All donors were Caucasian adults living in Nashville, Tennessee, USA. After blood collection by leukapheresis, PBMCs were isolated using Ficoll-Histopaque density gradient centrifugation and then cryopreserved in the vapor phase of liquid nitrogen. Analytical flow cytometry was used to check the purity and quantity of each magnetically sorted T cell population. From each sorted fraction, genomic DNA was isolated and quantified by UV absorbance on a Nanodrop 2000c. As regards this clone: What this receptor recognizes is not known. No per-base quality is available; no much larger clone lies one base away.

The sequence was collected from a man between 25 and 39 years old in good health. This chain joins TRBV6-6 to TRBJ2-1; the D gene cannot be named for sure. The sample was naive CD8+ T cells sorted from blood. The cell subset or site label on this specimen signifies: CD45RA+CCR7+. The nucleotide sequence is TGTGCCAGCAGTTACGAAGATCCGGAGCAGTTCTTC. Its coded protein is CASSYEDPEQFF.